One and the same sample provided the 6 T cell receptor beta chains below, sequenced in a study of CD8+ T cells in alopecia areata. Extracted from the samples, RNA was reverse transcribed into cDNA to serve as the sequencing template. Some clones are missing from TCRdb's copy, which holds only in-frame ones; the method was immunoSEQ multiplex PCR. Of 150,000 to 200,000 clones listed, approximately 60% are singletons. The treatment here: oral pan-JAK inhibitor, 5-10 mg twice daily. This specimen was CD4+ T cells sorted from blood, taken at week 24, from a patient treated with tofacitinib. These receptors originate from a human donor with alopecia areata.

This rearrangement joins TRBV6-5 to TRBJ1-2, with 11 bases fitting TRBD1. Unmatched junction bases numbered 8, after V lost 4 bases and J lost 7 bases. This CDR3 region has 15 residues. Germline V lookup: CDR1 MNHEY, CDR2 SVGAGI. This chain's CDR3 is CASSSFGQGAVGYTF. CDR3 DNA sequence: TGTGCCAGCAGTTCCTTCGGACAGGGGGCGGTTGGCTACACCTTC.

Only a few counts were recorded for this clone. The rearrangement links TRBV29-1 to TRBJ2-3; 11 positions match TRBD2. The V segment lost 4 bases and the J segment 8 bases; nucleotides outside the gene matches: 11. The CDR3 runs 15 residues. Per germline, CDR1 SQVTM and CDR2 ANQGSEA. The CDR3 DNA sequence: TGCAGCGTTGCTGAACTAGCGGGGGCCCGTGGTACGCAGTATTTT. Translating gives CSVAELAGARGTQYF.

The rearrangement uses TRBV28 and TRBJ2-7; D might be TRBD1 or TRBD2, each matching 5 bases. The CDR3 length is 15 residues. Germline CDR1 reads MDHEN; CDR2 reads SYDVKM. Trimming shortened V by 3 bases and J by 7 bases, and 19 bases separated the two germline ends. CDR3 protein: CASSLGPPRSFEQYF. In DNA, the CDR3 is TGTGCCAGCAGTTTGGGACCCCCCCGGAGTTTTGAGCAGTACTTC.

The genes are TRBV5-1 and TRBJ2-1, with D unclear. Trimming took 4 bases from V and 8 from J, leaving 16 bases between them. The CDR3 consists of 14 residues. Per the germline V gene, CDR1 is SGHRS and CDR2 is YFSETQ. This CDR3 reads CASSTALLSHEQFF. The CDR3 bases are TGCGCCAGCAGCACTGCCCTACTAAGCCATGAGCAGTTCTTC.

As DNA, the CDR3 is TGTGCCACCAGCAGAGAACAGAACACCTATGGCTACACCTTC. Amino acids: CATSREQNTYGYTF. The rearrangement links TRBV15 to TRBJ1-2; D remains unclear. The V end was cut by 0 bases, the J end by 4 bases, with 9 bases between. The CDR3 length is 14 residues. Germline V gene lookup returns CDR1 LNHNV and CDR2 YYDKDF (reference sequence).

V and J are TRBV15 and TRBJ1-2; 7 positions agree with TRBD1. Trimming took 5 bases from V and 4 from J; bases not matched to a gene: 7. CDR3 length: 14 amino acids. Germline lookup yields CDR1 LNHNV and CDR2 YYDKDF (reference sequence). DNA of the CDR3: TGTGCCACCAGCCGGGACAGAAGGGGCTATGGCTACACCTTC. This translates into CATSRDRRGYGYTF.